These 22 T cell receptor beta chains were all obtained from the same sample, sequenced in a study of a mutant IDH1 vaccine in newly diagnosed glioma. Documented time point: week 5, during vaccination. With topical imiquimod, each dose of the vaccine consisted of 300 ug of mutant IDH1 20-mer peptide. Generated by immunoSEQ multiplex PCR, the TCRdb table keeps only in-frame clones and is missing some. The table includes around 35,000 clones, just under 85% detected once. What these receptors recognize is not known. Sequencing used PBMCs, obtained from a glioma patient whose treatment included an IDH1 peptide vaccine. These TCRs come from a man between 25 and 39 years old with glioma.

This clone was recorded a few times. This chain connects TRBV27 to TRBJ1-5; D is possibly TRBD1 (6 bases). The CDR3 consists of 18 residues. The germline gives CDR1 MNHEY, CDR2 SMNVEV (reference sequence). Trimming took 5 bases from V and 4 from J, leaving 24 bases between them. The CDR3 sequence: CASSALGTYYSVNQPQHF. The CDR3, as DNA: TGTGCCAGCAGTGCCCTCGGGACATACTATAGCGTAAATCAGCCCCAGCATTTT.

The genes are TRBV6-4 and TRBJ1-1, with 9 bases aligning to TRBD1. Germline V gives CDR1 MRHNA, CDR2 SNTAGT. The CDR3 contains 13 residues. The V segment lost 3 bases and the J segment 12 bases; nucleotides outside the gene matches: 8. The CDR3 DNA reads as TGTGCCAGCAGTGAAACAAGGACAGGGGCATCTTTCTTT. Protein: CASSETRTGASFF.

The CDR3 DNA is TGCACCAGCAGCCAAGATATTGGGCCGGGAAACAAAAACATTCAGTACTTC. Translation: CTSSQDIGPGNKNIQYF. The J gene is TRBJ2-4, the V gene TRBV1; the listed D gene, TRBD2, was not tested against the DNA. TRBV1 is a recognized pseudogene. The CDR3 consists of 17 residues.

This clone came up a few times. This sequence joins TRBV28 and TRBJ2-3, with no clear D. The CDR3 length is 13 residues. Germline CDR1 is MDHEN and CDR2 is SYDVKM. Trimming shortened V by 3 bases and J by 3 bases, and 7 bases separated the two germline ends. CDR3 nucleotide sequence: TGTGCCAGCAGTTTGTTACAGACAGATACGCAGTATTTT. This translates into CASSLLQTDTQYF.

The chain is built from TRBV19 and TRBJ1-5, with D perhaps TRBD1 (5 bases). Between the trimmed V and J ends, which lost 6 bases and 4 bases, there was a span of 10 bases. The CDR3 is made up of 13 amino acids. From germline, CDR1 is LNHDA and CDR2 SQIVND (reference sequence). The CDR3: CASRIRGNQPQHF. The CDR3 DNA sequence: TGTGCCAGTAGGATACGGGGGAATCAGCCCCAGCATTTT.

This chain connects TRBV10-3 to TRBJ1-1; D uncertain. The V gene lost 0 bases and the J gene lost 5 bases, with 13 bases spanning the gap. The CDR3 has 15 residues. Looked up from germline, CDR1 is ENHRY and CDR2 is SYGVKD. In nucleotides, the CDR3 is TGTGCCATCAGTGAGTCGCCGAGGTCTGGGACTGAAGCTTTCTTT. Translated: CAISESPRSGTEAFF.

V is TRBV7-2 and J is TRBJ1-4; 7 bases align to TRBD1. J gave up 8 bases and V 1 base, and 13 bases lay outside the gene matches. CDR1 SGHTA and CDR2 FQGNSA come from the germline V gene. There are 17 residues in the CDR3. The CDR3 bases are TGTGCCAGCAGCTTAGGGGGCAGGGGGGATTCAGGGGAAAAACTGTTTTTT. Encoded protein: CASSLGGRGDSGEKLFF. The whole variable domain, remainder taken from reference TRBV7-2 and TRBJ1-4, is GAGVSQSPSNKVTEKGKDVELRCDPISGHTALYWYRQSLGQGLEFLIYFQGNSAPDKSGLPSDRFSAERTGGSVSTLTIQRTQQEDSAVYLCASSLGGRGDSGEKLFFGSGTQLSVL.

The CDR3 DNA sequence: TGCGCCAGCAGCTTGGGGCAGACAGCCTACGAGCAGTACTTC. This gives the protein CASSLGQTAYEQYF. The chain employs TRBV5-1 and TRBJ2-7, with D maybe TRBD1 (5 bases). The V gene lost 0 bases and the J gene lost 2 bases, with 9 bases spanning the gap. The CDR3 is 14 residues long. Germline V lookup: CDR1 SGHRS, CDR2 YFSETQ.

The J gene is TRBJ2-3, the V gene TRBV18, with TRBD1 matching 7 bases. The CDR3 loop spans 16 amino acids. V shed 3 bases and J 1 base; nucleotides not matched to a gene: 7. Germline CDR1 reads KGHSH; CDR2 reads LQKENI. The CDR3 DNA sequence: TGTGCCAGCTCACCGCGGACAGGCGCTGGCACAGATACGCAGTATTTT. This encodes CASSPRTGAGTDTQYF.

The chain uses TRBV30 and TRBJ1-3; D is undetermined. The V gene lost 2 bases and the J gene lost 0 bases, with 8 bases spanning the gap. From germline, CDR1 is GTSNPN and CDR2 SVGIG (reference sequence). The CDR3 sequence is 14 residues long. For the CDR3, the DNA is TGTGCCTGGAGTACGGGATTCTCTGGAAACACCATATATTTT. Translating gives CAWSTGFSGNTIYF.

V is TRBV19 and J is TRBJ2-7, with TRBD2 matching over 9 bases. V dropped 0 bases and J dropped 1; count of bases not matched to a gene: 4. Per the germline V gene, CDR1 is LNHDA and CDR2 is SQIVND (reference sequence). This CDR3 is built from 16 residues. The CDR3 is CASSIDGAGGSYEQYF. The CDR3 DNA follows: TGTGCCAGTAGTATAGATGGAGCGGGGGGTTCCTACGAGCAGTACTTC.

The chain employs TRBV5-1 and TRBJ1-6; D gene uncertain. Per germline, CDR1 SGHRS and CDR2 YFSETQ. The CDR3 is 17 amino acids. With 0 bases removed from V and 5 bases from J, the gap between germline ends came to 15 bases. Here the CDR3 DNA reads TGCGCCAGCAGCTTGGGCGCATCAACCGCCCATAATTCACCCCTCCACTTT. Translating it yields CASSLGASTAHNSPLHF.

The V gene is TRBV9, the J gene TRBJ1-1, with 9 bases that match TRBD1. The CDR3 has 14 amino acids. CDR1 and CDR2 from the germline V gene are SGDLS and YYNGEE. V dropped 5 bases and J dropped 3; count of bases not matched to a gene: 5. This chain's CDR3 is CASSVRDRDTEAFF. CDR3 nucleotide sequence: TGTGCCAGCAGTGTCCGGGACAGGGACACTGAAGCTTTCTTT.

This chain joins TRBV27 and TRBJ1-2; the D is unclear. Trimming stripped 2 bases from V and 4 bases from J, with 8 bases between. The CDR3 loop spans 13 amino acids. Germline V lookup: CDR1 MNHEY, CDR2 SMNVEV (reference sequence). As DNA, the CDR3 is TGTGCCAGCAGTTTAGGGCCAGGCTATGGCTACACCTTC. This translates into CASSLGPGYGYTF.

The chain employs TRBV27 and TRBJ2-1; TRBD2 matches 9 bases. The V gene end was trimmed by 5 bases and the J gene end by 0 bases; junction bases not matched to a gene: 14. Germline V gene lookup returns CDR1 MNHEY and CDR2 SMNVEV (reference sequence). This CDR3 is built from 19 residues. The CDR3 spells CASSTQLAGSGDSYNEQFF. The CDR3 DNA sequence: TGTGCCAGCAGTACCCAACTAGCGGGCTCCGGGGACTCCTACAATGAGCAGTTCTTC.

The chain employs TRBV7-9 and TRBJ1-2; D ambiguous. V was trimmed by 1 base and J by 2 bases, leaving 8 bases between them. Per germline, CDR1 SEHNR and CDR2 FQNEAQ (reference sequence). The CDR3 extends over 14 amino acids. This chain's CDR3 is CASSLDEENYGYTF. CDR3 in DNA: TGTGCCAGCAGCTTAGACGAGGAGAACTATGGCTACACCTTC.

The rearrangement uses TRBV5-4 and TRBJ2-7, with 11 bases identical to TRBD2. Per germline, CDR1 SGHNT and CDR2 YYREEE (reference sequence). This CDR3 spans 16 amino acids. The V and J ends lost 3 bases and 2 bases, in that order; junction bases with no gene match: 7. CDR3 in DNA: TGTGCCAGCAGCTCCCCCACTAGCGGGGGACCCTACGAGCAGTACTTC. It is translated as CASSSPTSGGPYEQYF.

J is TRBJ1-1 and V is TRBV2; D gene uncertain. This CDR3 contains 13 residues. Germline lookup yields CDR1 SNHLY and CDR2 FYNNEI. V dropped 7 bases and J dropped 9 bases, with 18 bases sitting between them. CDR3 protein: CASILGRLSKAFF. Here the CDR3 DNA reads TGTGCCAGCATCCTGGGTCGGCTGTCGAAAGCTTTCTTT.

The rearrangement links TRBV18 to TRBJ2-7, with 7 positions matching TRBD1. The CDR3 sequence is 12 residues long. Germline CDR1 and CDR2: KGHSH and LQKENI. The V segment lost 2 bases and the J segment 5 bases; nucleotides outside the gene matches: 0. The CDR3 sequence is CASSPTGDEQYF. CDR3 sequence (DNA): TGTGCCAGCTCACCAACAGGGGACGAGCAGTACTTC.

V is TRBV9 and J is TRBJ1-2, with D possibly matching TRBD1 (6 bases). Germline-derived CDR1 and CDR2 are SGDLS and YYNGEE. Trimming left V 0 bases short and J 6 bases short, with 12 bases between. This CDR3 spans 14 amino acids. The CDR3: CASSVGPGADGYTF. CDR3 nucleotide sequence: TGTGCCAGCAGCGTAGGTCCGGGGGCGGATGGCTACACCTTC.

The J gene is TRBJ2-7, the V gene TRBV5-1; a weak D match, TRBD2 (5 bases). CDR3 length equals 12 residues. V lost 4 bases and J lost 9, with 14 bases in between. Germline CDR1 SGHRS, CDR2 YFSETQ. The CDR3 protein is CASSTESGGQYF. CDR3 DNA: TGCGCCAGCAGCACCGAGAGCGGTGGGCAGTACTTC.

The V call is TRBV2, the J call TRBJ2-7, with D perhaps matching TRBD1 (5 bases). Per the germline V gene, CDR1 is SNHLY and CDR2 is FYNNEI. The V gene lost 6 bases and the J gene lost 1 base, with 13 bases spanning the gap. The CDR3 is 14 residues long. The CDR3 is CASRKQVTSYEQYF. CDR3 nucleotide sequence: TGTGCCAGCAGAAAACAGGTTACGTCCTACGAGCAGTACTTC.